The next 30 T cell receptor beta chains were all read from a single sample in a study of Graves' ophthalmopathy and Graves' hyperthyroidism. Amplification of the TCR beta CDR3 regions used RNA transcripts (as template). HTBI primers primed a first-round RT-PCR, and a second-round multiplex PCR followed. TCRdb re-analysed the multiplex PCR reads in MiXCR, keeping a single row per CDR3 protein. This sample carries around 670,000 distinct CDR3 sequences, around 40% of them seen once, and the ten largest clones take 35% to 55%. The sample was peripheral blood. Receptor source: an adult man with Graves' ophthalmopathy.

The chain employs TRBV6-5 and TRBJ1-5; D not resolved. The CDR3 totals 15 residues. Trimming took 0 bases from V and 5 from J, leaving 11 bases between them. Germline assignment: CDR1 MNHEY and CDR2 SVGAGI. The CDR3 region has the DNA TGTGCCAGCAGTTACTCGAGGTCGGGTGATCAGCCCCAGCATTTT. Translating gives CASSYSRSGDQPQHF.

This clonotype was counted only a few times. The CDR3 DNA sequence: TGCGCCAGCAGTGAAAACGGTGATACGCAGTATTTT. Protein: CASSENGDTQYF. This sequence joins TRBV10-1 and TRBJ2-3; D ambiguous. Per germline, CDR1 WNHNN and CDR2 SYGVQD (reference sequence). V lost 3 bases, J lost 6 bases, and 7 bases lay in between. This CDR3 contains 12 residues.

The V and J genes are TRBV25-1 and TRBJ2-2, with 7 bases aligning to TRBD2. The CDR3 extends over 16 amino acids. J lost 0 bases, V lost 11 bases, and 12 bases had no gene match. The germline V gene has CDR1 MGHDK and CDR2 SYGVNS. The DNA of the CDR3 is TGTGCCTGGAGTAGGCTAGCGGCTCCGAACACCGGGGAGCTGTTTTTT. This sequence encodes CAWSRLAAPNTGELFF.

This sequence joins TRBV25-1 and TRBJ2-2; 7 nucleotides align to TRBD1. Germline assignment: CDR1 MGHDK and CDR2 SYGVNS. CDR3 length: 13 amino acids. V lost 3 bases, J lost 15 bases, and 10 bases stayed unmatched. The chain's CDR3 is CASSDTAGGLVFF. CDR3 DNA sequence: TGTGCCAGCAGTGATACTGCAGGGGGATTGGTGTTTTTT.

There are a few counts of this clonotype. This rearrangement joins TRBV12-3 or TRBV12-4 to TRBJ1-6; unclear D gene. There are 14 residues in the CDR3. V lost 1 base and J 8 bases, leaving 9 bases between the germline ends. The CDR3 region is CASSLGAGYSPLHF. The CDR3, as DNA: TGTGCCAGCAGTTTAGGGGCAGGATATTCACCCCTCCACTTT.

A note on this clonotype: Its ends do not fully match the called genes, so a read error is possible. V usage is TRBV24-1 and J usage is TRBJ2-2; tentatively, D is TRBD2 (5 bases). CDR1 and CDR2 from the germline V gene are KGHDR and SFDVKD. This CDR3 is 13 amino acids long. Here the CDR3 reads CATSDEAAGELSF. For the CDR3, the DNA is TGTGCCACCAGTGATGAAGCCGCCGGGGAGCTGTCTTTT.

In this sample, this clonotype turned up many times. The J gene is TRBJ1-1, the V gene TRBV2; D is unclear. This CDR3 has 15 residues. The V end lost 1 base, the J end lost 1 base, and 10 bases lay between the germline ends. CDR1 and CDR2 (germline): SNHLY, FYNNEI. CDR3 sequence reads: CASSEVTLGNTEAFF. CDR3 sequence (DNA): TGTGCCAGCAGTGAAGTAACTTTAGGGAACACTGAAGCTTTCTTT.

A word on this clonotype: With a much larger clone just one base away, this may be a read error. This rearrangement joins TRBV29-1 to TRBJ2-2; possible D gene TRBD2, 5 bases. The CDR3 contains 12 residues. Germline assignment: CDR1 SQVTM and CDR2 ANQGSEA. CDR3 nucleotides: TGCAGCGCCCTGAAAAACACCGGGGAGCTGCTTTTT. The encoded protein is CSALKNTGELLF.

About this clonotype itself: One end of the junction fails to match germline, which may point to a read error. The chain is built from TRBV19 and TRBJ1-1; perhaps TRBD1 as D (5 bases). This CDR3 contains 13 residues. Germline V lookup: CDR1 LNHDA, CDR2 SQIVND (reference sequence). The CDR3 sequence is CASRKEGNTEASF. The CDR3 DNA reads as TGTGCCAGCCGAAAGGAGGGGAACACTGAAGCTTCCTTT.

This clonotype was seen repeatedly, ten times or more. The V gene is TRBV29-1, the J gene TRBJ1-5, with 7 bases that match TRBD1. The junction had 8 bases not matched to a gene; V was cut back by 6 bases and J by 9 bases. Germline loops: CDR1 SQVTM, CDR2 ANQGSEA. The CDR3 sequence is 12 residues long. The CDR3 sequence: CSVGQTGRPQHF. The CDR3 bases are TGCAGCGTGGGACAGACGGGGCGGCCCCAGCATTTT.

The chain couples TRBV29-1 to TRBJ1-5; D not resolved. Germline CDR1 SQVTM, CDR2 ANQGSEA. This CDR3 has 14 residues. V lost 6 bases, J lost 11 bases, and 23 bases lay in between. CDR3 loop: CSVFPSGNQETQHF. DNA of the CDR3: TGCAGCGTCTTCCCTAGCGGGAACCAAGAGACCCAGCATTTT.

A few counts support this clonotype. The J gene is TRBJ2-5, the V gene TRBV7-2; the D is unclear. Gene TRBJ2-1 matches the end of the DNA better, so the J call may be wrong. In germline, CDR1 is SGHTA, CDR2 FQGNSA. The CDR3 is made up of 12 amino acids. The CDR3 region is CASSLPSQEQFF. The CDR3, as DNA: TGTGCCAGCAGCCTCCCGTCACAGGAGCAGTTCTTC.

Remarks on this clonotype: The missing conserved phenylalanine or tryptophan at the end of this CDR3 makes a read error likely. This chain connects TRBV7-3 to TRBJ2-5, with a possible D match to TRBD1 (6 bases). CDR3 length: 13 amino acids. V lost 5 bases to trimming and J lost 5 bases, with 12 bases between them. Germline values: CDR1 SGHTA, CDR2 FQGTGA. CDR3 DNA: TGTGCCAGCAGCGAACAGGGTTTGGAGACCCAGTACCTC. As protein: CASSEQGLETQYL.

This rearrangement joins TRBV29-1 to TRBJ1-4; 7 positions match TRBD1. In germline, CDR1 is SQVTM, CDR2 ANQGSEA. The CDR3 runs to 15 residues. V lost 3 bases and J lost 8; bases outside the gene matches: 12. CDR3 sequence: CSVDGGTAHGEKLFF. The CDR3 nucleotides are TGCAGCGTTGATGGCGGGACAGCACATGGGGAAAAACTGTTTTTT. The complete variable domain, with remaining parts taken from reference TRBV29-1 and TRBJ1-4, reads SAVISQKPSRDICQRGTSLTIQCQVDSQVTMMFWYRQQPGQSLTLIATANQGSEATYESGFVIDKFPISRPNLTFSTLTVSNMSPEDSSIYLCSVDGGTAHGEKLFFGSGTQLSVL.

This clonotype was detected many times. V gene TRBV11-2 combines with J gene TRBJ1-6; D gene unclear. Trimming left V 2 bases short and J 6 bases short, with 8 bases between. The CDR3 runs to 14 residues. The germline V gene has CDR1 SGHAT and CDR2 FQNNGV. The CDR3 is CASSLSGFNSPLHF. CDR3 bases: TGTGCCAGCAGCTTATCCGGGTTTAATTCACCCCTCCACTTT.

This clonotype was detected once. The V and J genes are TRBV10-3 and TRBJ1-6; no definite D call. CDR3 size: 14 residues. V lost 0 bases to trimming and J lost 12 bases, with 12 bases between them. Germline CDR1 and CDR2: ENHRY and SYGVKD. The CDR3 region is CAISESEGYKPLHF. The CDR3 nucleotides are TGTGCCATCAGTGAGTCCGAAGGGTACAAACCCCTCCACTTT.

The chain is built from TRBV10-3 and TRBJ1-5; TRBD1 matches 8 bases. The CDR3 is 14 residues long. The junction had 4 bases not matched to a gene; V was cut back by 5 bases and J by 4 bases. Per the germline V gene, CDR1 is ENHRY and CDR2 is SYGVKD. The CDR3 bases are TGTGCCATCAGTAGGACAGGGCAAAATCAGCCCCAGCATTTT. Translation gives CAISRTGQNQPQHF.

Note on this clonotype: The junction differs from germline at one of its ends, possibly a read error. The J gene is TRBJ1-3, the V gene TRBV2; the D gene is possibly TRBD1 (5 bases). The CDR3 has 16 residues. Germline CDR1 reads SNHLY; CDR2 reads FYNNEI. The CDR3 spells CASSLAGYRNGNPIYF. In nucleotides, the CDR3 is TGTGCCAGCAGTTTAGCGGGTTACAGGAATGGAAACCCCATATATTTT.

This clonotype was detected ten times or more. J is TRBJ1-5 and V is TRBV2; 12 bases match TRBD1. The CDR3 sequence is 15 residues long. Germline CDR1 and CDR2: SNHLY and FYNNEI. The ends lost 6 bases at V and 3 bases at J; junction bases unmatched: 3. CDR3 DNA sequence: TGTGCCAGCAGAGGGACAGGGGGCAACAATCAGCCCCAGCATTTT. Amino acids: CASRGTGGNNQPQHF.

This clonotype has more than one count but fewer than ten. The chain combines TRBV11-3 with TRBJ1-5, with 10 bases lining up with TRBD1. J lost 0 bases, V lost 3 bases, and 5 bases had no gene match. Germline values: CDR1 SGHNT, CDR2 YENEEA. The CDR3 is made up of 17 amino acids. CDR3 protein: CASSFDRGRDSNQPQHF. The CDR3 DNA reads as TGTGCCAGCAGCTTCGACAGGGGGCGAGATAGCAATCAGCCCCAGCATTTT. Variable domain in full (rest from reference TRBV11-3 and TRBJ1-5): EAGVVQSPRYKIIEKKQPVAFWCNPISGHNTLYWYLQNLGQGPELLIRYENEEAVDDSQLPKDRFSAERLKGVDSTLKIQPAELGDSAVYLCASSFDRGRDSNQPQHFGDGTRLSIL.

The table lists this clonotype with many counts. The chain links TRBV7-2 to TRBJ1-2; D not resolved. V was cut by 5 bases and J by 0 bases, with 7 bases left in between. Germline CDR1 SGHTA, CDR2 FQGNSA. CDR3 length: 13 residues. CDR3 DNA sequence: TGTGCCAGCAGCCCTCAGTCTAACTATGGCTACACCTTC. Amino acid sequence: CASSPQSNYGYTF. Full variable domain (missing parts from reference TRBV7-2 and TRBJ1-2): GAGVSQSPSNKVTEKGKDVELRCDPISGHTALYWYRQSLGQGLEFLIYFQGNSAPDKSGLPSDRFSAERTGGSVSTLTIQRTQQEDSAVYLCASSPQSNYGYTFGSGTRLTVV.

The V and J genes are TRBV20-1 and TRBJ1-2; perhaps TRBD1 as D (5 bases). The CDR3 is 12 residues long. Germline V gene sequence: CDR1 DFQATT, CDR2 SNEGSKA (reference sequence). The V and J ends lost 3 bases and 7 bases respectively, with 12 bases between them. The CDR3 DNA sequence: TGCAGTGCTAGTTATCAGGGAAGTGGCTACACCTTC. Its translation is CSASYQGSGYTF.

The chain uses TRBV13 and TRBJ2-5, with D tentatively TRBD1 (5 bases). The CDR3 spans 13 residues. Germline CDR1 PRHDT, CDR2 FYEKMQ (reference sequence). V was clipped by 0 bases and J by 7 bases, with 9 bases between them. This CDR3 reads CASSLGGVGTQYF. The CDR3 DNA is TGTGCCAGCAGCTTAGGAGGGGTTGGGACCCAGTACTTC.

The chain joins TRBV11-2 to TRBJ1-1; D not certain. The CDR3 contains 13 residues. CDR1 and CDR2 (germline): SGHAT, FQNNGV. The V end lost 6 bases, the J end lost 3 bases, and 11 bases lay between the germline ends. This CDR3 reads CASSLFSYTEAFF. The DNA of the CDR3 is TGTGCCAGCAGTCTGTTCAGCTACACTGAAGCTTTCTTT.

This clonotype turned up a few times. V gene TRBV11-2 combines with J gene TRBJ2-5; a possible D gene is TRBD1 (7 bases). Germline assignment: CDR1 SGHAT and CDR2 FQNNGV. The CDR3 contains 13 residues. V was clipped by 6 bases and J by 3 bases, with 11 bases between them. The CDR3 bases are TGTGCCAGCAGGCGGGGACAGAAAGAGACCCAGTACTTC. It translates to CASRRGQKETQYF.

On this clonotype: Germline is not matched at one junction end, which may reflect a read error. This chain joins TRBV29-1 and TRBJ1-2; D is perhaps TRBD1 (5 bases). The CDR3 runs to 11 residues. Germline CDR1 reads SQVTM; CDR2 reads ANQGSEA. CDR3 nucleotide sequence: TGCAGCGTTGGCACAAGGGGCGGCTACACTTTC. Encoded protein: CSVGTRGGYTF.

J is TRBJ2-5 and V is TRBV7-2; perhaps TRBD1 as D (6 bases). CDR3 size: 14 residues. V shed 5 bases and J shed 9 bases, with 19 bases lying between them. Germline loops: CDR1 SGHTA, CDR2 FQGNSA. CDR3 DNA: TGTGCCAGCAGCGTAGGTGGGACACCGGCGCCCCAGTACTTC. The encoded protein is CASSVGGTPAPQYF.

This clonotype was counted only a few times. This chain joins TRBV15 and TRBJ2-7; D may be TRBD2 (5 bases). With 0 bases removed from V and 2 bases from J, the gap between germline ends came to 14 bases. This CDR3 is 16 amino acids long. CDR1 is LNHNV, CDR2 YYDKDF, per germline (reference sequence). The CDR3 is CATSRDRGVSAYEQYF. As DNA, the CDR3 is TGTGCCACCAGCAGAGATCGGGGTGTTTCGGCCTACGAGCAGTACTTC.

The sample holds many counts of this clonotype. The CDR3 DNA sequence: TGTGCCAGCAGCTCCGGACTCAGCCAGCAGCAGTACTTC. Translation: CASSSGLSQQQYF. V gene TRBV11-2 combines with J gene TRBJ2-7; D perhaps matches TRBD2 (5 bases). CDR1 is SGHAT and CDR2 is FQNNGV in the germline V gene. The CDR3 spans 13 residues. With 4 bases removed from V and 8 bases from J, the gap between germline ends came to 15 bases. The whole variable domain, remainder taken from reference TRBV11-2 and TRBJ2-7, is EAGVAQSPRYKIIEKRQSVAFWCNPISGHATLYWYQQILGQGPKLLIQFQNNGVVDDSQLPKDRFSAERLKGVDSTLKIQPAKLEDSAVYLCASSSGLSQQQYFGPGTRLTVT.

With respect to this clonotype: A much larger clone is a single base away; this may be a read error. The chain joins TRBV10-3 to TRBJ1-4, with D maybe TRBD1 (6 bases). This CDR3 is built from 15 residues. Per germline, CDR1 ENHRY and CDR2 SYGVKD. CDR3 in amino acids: CAIGEDSATNEKLFF. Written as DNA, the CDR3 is TGTGCCATCGGTGAGGACAGTGCAACTAATGAAAAACTGTTTTTT.